Sequencing of this T cell receptor beta chain was carried out in a study of T cells after yellow fever vaccination. Study-wide results and limits: FACS-sorted repertoires might harbor abundant contaminating clonotypes from the bulk population.

This clonotype came up a few times. Its matching antigen is unknown. The CDR3 is made up of 15 amino acids. CDR1 and CDR2 from the germline V gene are SGHNT and YYREEE (reference sequence). With 3 bases clipped from V and 2 bases from J, the junction kept 7 bases outside the gene matches. Via MiXCR, TCRdb re-called the 5' RACE reads, giving one row per CDR3 protein. The sample holds some 150,000 distinct CDR3 sequences, just over 6.5% seen once. This chain links TRBV5-4 with TRBJ2-7; TRBD1 agrees at 8 bases. This sequence originates from a man aged 25-40 years who received the YFV17D yellow fever vaccine. Sequenced material: CD4+ T cells sorted from PBMCs, taken 10 days after the yellow fever booster vaccination. The DNA of the CDR3 is TGTGCCAGCAGCTCGACAGGGGCGCGCCCCTACGAGCAGTACTTC. It encodes CASSSTGARPYEQYF.